These T cell receptor beta chains were read from a single sample in a study of cytomegalovirus exposure and HLA in healthy donors. Repertoires were generated with immunoSEQ multiplex PCR, while TCRdb's copy carries only in-frame clones and drops some. The table has fewer than 200,000 clones, about 72% seen once. The sample consisted of PBMCs. The source is a man aged 55 to 70 in good health and CMV-seronegative. Each CDR3 is given with its conserved first and last residue. D genes are given only for firm matches. Part of the rows lack a size; the others show once, few, many or a class for expanded clones.

clone size	V gene	D gene	J gene	CDR3 DNA	CDR3 protein
NA	TRBV5-4	TRBD2	TRBJ2-7	TGTGCCAGCAACGCACTAGCGGGAGAGGGCGAGCAGTACTTC	CASNALAGEGEQYF
NA	TRBV5-4	NA	TRBJ1-6	TGTGCCAGCAGCCCCGGACTGCTCTCCTATAATTCACCCCTCCACTTT	CASSPGLLSYNSPLHF
NA	TRBV28	NA	TRBJ2-7	TGTGCCAGCAGTTTCAGGCAGATATCCTACGAGCAGTACTTC	CASSFRQISYEQYF
few	TRBV6-9	TRBD2	TRBJ2-5	TGTGCCAGCAGTTATACCAGCCCTAGCGGCGGCGCCCAGTACTTC	CASSYTSPSGGAQYF
NA	TRBV4-1	NA	TRBJ2-7	TGCGCCAGCAGCCAAGATCTGAGGGCTGACTACGAGCAGTACTTC	CASSQDLRADYEQYF
NA	TRBV11-2	TRBD2	TRBJ2-5	TGTGCCAGCAGACTTAGCGGGAGGGGCGGAGAGACCCAGTACTTC	CASRLSGRGGETQYF
NA	TRBV7-2	NA	TRBJ2-3	TGTGCCAGCAGCTTAGCTTACACCACAGATACGCAGTATTTT	CASSLAYTTDTQYF
NA	TRBV6-6	NA	TRBJ1-5	TGTGCCAGCAGTTACTCGAGGAACGACCAGCCCCAGCATTTT	CASSYSRNDQPQHF
NA	TRBV11-3	TRBD2	TRBJ2-3	TGTGCCAGCAGCCATAACTATGGGGGGGTCGGCTCGTTCTTTAGGGATACGCAGTATTTT	CASSHNYGGVGSFFRDTQYF
NA	TRBV6-1	NA	TRBJ2-2	TGTGCCAGCAGTTGGGGAGGGAACACCGGGGAGCTGTTTTTT	CASSWGGNTGELFF
once	TRBV28	NA	TRBJ2-5	TGTGCCAGCAGTTACGGGGTTTATGAGACCCAGTACTTC	CASSYGVYETQYF
NA	TRBV28	TRBD1	TRBJ1-2	TGTGCCAGCAGTTTTGCGGGACAGGGGGCTAACTATGGCTACACCTTC	CASSFAGQGANYGYTF
NA	TRBV5-1	NA	TRBJ2-1	TGCGCCAGCAGGCAAGAGACTGGAGAAACAAATGAGCAGTTCTTC	CASRQETGETNEQFF
few	TRBV30	TRBD1	TRBJ1-5	TGTGCCTGGGCACAGGGGGCCAGCAATCAGCCCCAGCATTTT	CAWAQGASNQPQHF
NA	TRBV18	NA	TRBJ1-2	TGTGCCAGCTCAACAGAAGACAGATATGGCTACACCTTC	CASSTEDRYGYTF
NA	TRBV27	NA	TRBJ2-7	TGTGCCAGCAGTTTTGACACCACCTACGAGCAGTACTTC	CASSFDTTYEQYF
few	TRBV28	NA	TRBJ2-2	TGTGCCAGCAGCCCTACCCCGACAGGAAGGTATGGCACCGGGGAGCTGTTTTTT	CASSPTPTGRYGTGELFF
once	TRBV18	TRBD2	TRBJ2-2	TGTGCCAGCTCCACCCTGGGTAGCGGGACCACACCGGGGGAGCTGTTTTTT	CASSTLGSGTTPGELFF
NA	TRBV4-1	NA	TRBJ2-1	TGCGCCAGCAGCCAAACTATTGGCGGGGGCCTCGGTGAGCAGTTCTTC	CASSQTIGGGLGEQFF
few	TRBV7-9	TRBD2	TRBJ2-1	TGTGCCAGCAGCGCGTTGGGCGGGGGAGAGGGGGAGCAGTTCTTC	CASSALGGGEGEQFF
NA	TRBV7-2	TRBD2	TRBJ2-3	TGTGCCAGCAAGACTAGCGGGGTGGTTGGAGATACGCAGTATTTT	CASKTSGVVGDTQYF
NA	TRBV19	TRBD2	TRBJ2-2	TGTGCCAGTAGCGGACTAGCGGGAGTTAACACCGGGGAGCTGTTTTTT	CASSGLAGVNTGELFF
NA	TRBV10-1	TRBD1	TRBJ2-5	TGCGCCAGACCGGGACAGGGCTCCCAAGAGACCCAGTACTTC	CARPGQGSQETQYF
NA	TRBV19	TRBD1	TRBJ2-6	TGTGCCAGTAGTATACGAGCCGGGACAGGGATCCCTGGGGCCAACGTCCTGACTTTC	CASSIRAGTGIPGANVLTF
NA	TRBV28	TRBD1	TRBJ2-6	TGTGCCAGCAGAAACAGGGGGTCCGTCTCTGGGGCCAACGTCCTGACTTTC	CASRNRGSVSGANVLTF
NA	TRBV13	NA	TRBJ2-7	TGTGCCAGCAGCGCAAGCGGGCATGACTCCTACGAGCAGTACTTC	CASSASGHDSYEQYF
NA	TRBV28	NA	TRBJ1-1	TGTGCCAGCAGTACACAGGTCGGAACTGAAGCTTTCTTT	CASSTQVGTEAFF
NA	TRBV11-2	TRBD1	TRBJ2-7	TGTGCCAGCAGCTCCTCCAGGGACAGAGCCTACGAGCAGTACTTC	CASSSSRDRAYEQYF
few	TRBV11-2	TRBD2	TRBJ2-5	TGTGCCAGCAGCTTCAGCGGGAAACATCCGTACTTC	CASSFSGKHPYF
NA	TRBV4-3	NA	TRBJ1-4	TGCGCCAGCAGCCAAGCCGAAAACAGGCCACTGTTTTTT	CASSQAENRPLFF
once	TRBV7-9	TRBD2	TRBJ2-7	TGTGCCAGCAGCTTATGGGGCGGGAGCTCCTACGAGCAGTACTTC	CASSLWGGSSYEQYF
few	TRBV29-1	NA	TRBJ2-7	TGCAGCGTTGACGGCGGTAACGAGCAGTACTTC	CSVDGGNEQYF
NA	TRBV28	NA	TRBJ2-6	TGTGCCCTAGGGGGTGGAAACTCTGGGGCCAACGTCCTGACTTTC	CALGGGNSGANVLTF
few	TRBV19	TRBD1	TRBJ2-2	TGTGCCAGTAGGCATAAGGGGGCCGCCGGGGAGCTGTTTTTT	CASRHKGAAGELFF
NA	TRBV7-9	NA	TRBJ1-2	TGTGCCAGCAGCTTATCGTCTAACTATGGCTACACCTTC	CASSLSSNYGYTF
NA	TRBV7-2	TRBD1	TRBJ1-6	TGTGCCAGCAGCTCGCTTGGGACAGATAATTCACCCCTCCACTTT	CASSSLGTDNSPLHF
NA	TRBV28	TRBD1	TRBJ2-3	TGTGCCAGCAGTTTAATCCAACAGGGGGCAGATACGCAGTATTTT	CASSLIQQGADTQYF
NA	TRBV6-5	TRBD1	TRBJ1-1	TGTGCCAGCAGTTACTCCCGGACAGGGAAGCACACTGAAGCTTTCTTT	CASSYSRTGKHTEAFF
NA	TRBV6-1	TRBD1	TRBJ2-3	TGTGCCAGCAGTGGACGGACAGGGGGTATGGATACGCAGTATTTT	CASSGRTGGMDTQYF
NA	TRBV7-2	TRBD1	TRBJ1-1	TGTGCCAGCAGCGCCAGACAGGGACCCACTGAAGCTTTCTTT	CASSARQGPTEAFF
NA	TRBV7-9	NA	TRBJ1-3	TGTTCCAGCAGCTTAGGCCTGTACAGAAGCTCTGGAAACACCATATATTTT	CSSSLGLYRSSGNTIYF
NA	TRBV7-8	TRBD1	TRBJ2-7	TGTGCCAGCCAACGTGACAGGGGCTACGAGCAGTACTTC	CASQRDRGYEQYF
NA	TRBV7-2	NA	TRBJ2-1	TGTGCCAGCAGCCGGGGTGGAGGCTACAATGAGCAGTTCTTC	CASSRGGGYNEQFF
NA	TRBV19	NA	TRBJ2-6	TGTGCCAGTACCGAGGGACACCACTCTGGGGCCAACGTCCTGACTTTC	CASTEGHHSGANVLTF
NA	TRBV30	NA	TRBJ2-7	TGTGGGGTCGGGCAGGGTGCCTACGAGCAGTACTTC	CGVGQGAYEQYF
NA	TRBV18	TRBD1	TRBJ1-2	TGTGCCAGCTCACCCCGGGACAGGGGGGACTATGGCTACACCTTC	CASSPRDRGDYGYTF
few	TRBV30	NA	TRBJ1-1	TGTGCCTGGAGTTCCCAGATGAACACTGAAGCTTTCTTT	CAWSSQMNTEAFF
NA	TRBV23-1	TRBD2	TRBJ2-3	TGCGCCAGCAACCCATCCCCAGCGGGAAGTAGCACAGATACGCAGTATTTT	CASNPSPAGSSTDTQYF
NA	TRBV5-1	TRBD1	TRBJ1-3	TGCGCCAGCAGCCGGGGACAGGGGGTCTCCGGAAACACCATATATTTT	CASSRGQGVSGNTIYF
NA	TRBV7-2	NA	TRBJ1-1	TGTGCCAGCAGCCTCCGGGACAACCCGGACACTGAAGCTTTCTTT	CASSLRDNPDTEAFF
NA	TRBV18	NA	TRBJ1-5	TGTGCCAGCTCACCACTTTCCGGCGCCGGAGGCTCCAATCAGCCCCAGCATTTT	CASSPLSGAGGSNQPQHF
NA	TRBV7-8	NA	TRBJ1-2	TGTGCCAGCAGCTTAGCGTTGAGGAACTATGGCTACACCTTC	CASSLALRNYGYTF
few	TRBV5-1	TRBD1	TRBJ1-1	TGCGCCAGCAGCTCCTTACCCGGGACAGGGGGCCAAATGAACACTGAAGCTTTCTTT	CASSSLPGTGGQMNTEAFF
NA	TRBV27	TRBD2	TRBJ2-3	TGTGCCAGCAGTTCTCAACCACCCTCGGGGGGGCGAACGGATACGCAGTATTTT	CASSSQPPSGGRTDTQYF
NA	TRBV5-1	TRBD1	TRBJ2-7	TGCGCCAGCAGCTTCCGACGAGCCGGGACAGAGTCCTACGAGCAGTACTTC	CASSFRRAGTESYEQYF
NA	TRBV5-1	TRBD1	TRBJ1-6	TGCGCCAGCAGCTTGACCGGGACAGGGGGTTCATCCTATAATTCACCCCTCCACTTT	CASSLTGTGGSSYNSPLHF